This T cell receptor (beta chain) was recovered during a study of shared clonotypes between healthy human individuals. Whole-study results and caveats: Sequencing depth was expected to affect clonotype sharing among donors. When naive CD4 clonotypes were compared across several donors, around 5% were shared.

Turning to this clone: Its antigen remains unidentified.

It was CD45RO-negative cells, positively selected for CCR7, that made up naive CD8 cells, with terminally differentiated effector memory CD45RA+ cells excluded. The donor population consisted of healthy HIV-negative adults with no recent acute infections or vaccinations. Produced via immunoSEQ multiplex PCR; TCRdb's table is partial and in-frame only. The sample consists of around 1.9 million clones, just over 90% of them appearing once. Sequencing was carried out using naive CD8+ T cells from PBMCs. This TCR was sampled from a young man in good health. Some clones in this sample may be carry-over from other donors' samples.

CDR3 sequence: CASSTDYSSSQPQHF. The CDR3 DNA follows: TGTGCCAGTAGTACCGACTACAGCTCAAGTCAGCCCCAGCATTTT. The chain is built from TRBV19 and TRBJ1-5; D unresolved. The CDR3 spans 15 residues. Germline lookup yields CDR1 LNHDA and CDR2 SQIVND (reference sequence). Between the trimmed V and J ends, which lost 4 bases and 6 bases, there was a span of 16 bases.